The 13 T cell receptor beta chains presented below share a single source sample, sequenced in a study of CD8 T cells in Susac syndrome. Random-hexamer reverse transcription was applied to about 0.45 to 1 ug RNA. TCRdb recomputed calls from the immunoSEQ multiplex PCR reads with MiXCR, one row per CDR3 protein. The sample carries 130,000 or so distinct CDR3 sequences, 90% to 95% recorded once. Specimen: CD8+ T cells from PBMCs. These receptors all stem from a human donor with Susac syndrome.

V gene TRBV14 combines with J gene TRBJ1-3; D call uncertain. There are 15 residues in the CDR3. V lost 5 bases and J lost 0, with 11 bases in between. CDR1 and CDR2 (germline): SGHDN, FVKESK. The CDR3: CASSGGLGSGNTIYF. The CDR3 region has the DNA TGTGCCAGCAGCGGCGGCCTGGGCTCTGGAAACACCATATATTTT.

This chain connects TRBV4-1 to TRBJ1-1; D unclear. Germline-derived CDR1 and CDR2 are MGHRA and YSYEKL. Deletions cut 0 bases from V and 6 bases from J, with 8 bases between. The CDR3 is 13 residues long. The CDR3 DNA reads TGCGCCAGCAGCCAAGAATGGGTGGCTGAAGCTTTCTTT. Protein sequence: CASSQEWVAEAFF.

This clonotype appeared a few times. V usage is TRBV9 and J usage is TRBJ2-2, with 9 bases matching TRBD1. The CDR3 extends over 17 amino acids. In germline, CDR1 is SGDLS, CDR2 YYNGEE. With V trimmed by 3 bases and J by 4 bases, 10 bases remained unmatched. The CDR3 protein is CASSANLGQGITGELFF. The CDR3 DNA sequence: TGTGCCAGCAGCGCCAATCTAGGACAGGGGATCACCGGGGAGCTGTTTTTT.

This sequence joins TRBV9 and TRBJ2-7; TRBD1 agrees at 7 bases. The CDR3 has 15 amino acids. CDR1 and CDR2 (germline): SGDLS, YYNGEE. V lost 0 bases and J lost 3; bases outside the gene matches: 6. The CDR3 DNA reads TGTGCCAGCAGCGTAGGAGGGGGCCAAATCTACGAGCAGTACTTC. This encodes CASSVGGGQIYEQYF.

The gene calls are TRBV9 and TRBJ2-7, with 9 positions matching TRBD1. V dropped 0 bases and J dropped 4; count of bases not matched to a gene: 5. The CDR3 runs 15 residues. Germline CDR1 SGDLS, CDR2 YYNGEE. The CDR3 reads CASSVAGQGVYEQYF. The CDR3 DNA is TGTGCCAGCAGCGTAGCGGGACAGGGAGTATACGAGCAGTACTTC.

The chain carries TRBV29-1 and TRBJ2-6; D perhaps matches TRBD1 (5 bases). V lost 1 base, J lost 2 bases, and 6 bases lay in between. Germline V lookup: CDR1 SQVTM, CDR2 ANQGSEA. The CDR3 spans 14 residues. The CDR3 protein is CSVEGGPGANVLTF. The DNA for the CDR3 is TGCAGCGTTGAAGGGGGCCCTGGGGCCAACGTCCTGACTTTC.

The chain recombines TRBV25-1 with TRBJ2-3; D might be TRBD1 or TRBD2, each matching 6 bases. Trimming removed 5 bases at V and 4 bases at J, with 10 bases between. This CDR3 region has 13 residues. Germline-derived CDR1 and CDR2 are MGHDK and SYGVNS. CDR3 DNA: TGTGCCAGCAGTCAAAGGGGGGCAGATACGCAGTATTTT. Translated: CASSQRGADTQYF.

V and J are TRBV19 and TRBJ2-7; D is tentatively TRBD1 or TRBD2 (5 bases each). This CDR3 is built from 14 residues. CDR1 is LNHDA and CDR2 is SQIVND in the germline V gene (reference sequence). The germline V and J ends were trimmed by 7 bases and 0 bases, with 13 bases remaining between them. In nucleotides, the CDR3 is TGTGCCAGTACCTCCCGGGACGCCTCCTACGAGCAGTACTTC. It codes for CASTSRDASYEQYF.

The V gene is TRBV25-1, the J gene TRBJ1-2; perhaps TRBD1 as D (5 bases). The CDR3 loop spans 14 amino acids. Trimming shortened V by 3 bases and J by 1 base, and 9 bases separated the two germline ends. Germline lookup yields CDR1 MGHDK and CDR2 SYGVNS. Written as DNA, the CDR3 is TGTGCCAGCAGTGACACAGGCTATAACTATGGCTACACCTTC. It encodes CASSDTGYNYGYTF.

The V call is TRBV19, the J call TRBJ2-2; TRBD1 or TRBD2 may be the D gene (5 bases each). V was clipped by 6 bases and J by 5 bases, with 7 bases between them. CDR1 and CDR2 from the germline V gene are LNHDA and SQIVND (reference sequence). There are 12 residues in the CDR3. CDR3 loop: CASRGETGELFF. CDR3 DNA: TGTGCCAGTAGGGGGGAAACCGGGGAGCTGTTTTTT.

CDR3 nucleotide sequence: TGTGCCAGCAGCTTACTGACAGGGACCTATGGCTACACCTTC. This gives the protein CASSLLTGTYGYTF. This chain connects TRBV13 to TRBJ1-2; 7 bases align to TRBD1. The CDR3 loop spans 14 amino acids. From germline, CDR1 is PRHDT and CDR2 FYEKMQ (reference sequence). V dropped 2 bases and J dropped 4; count of bases not matched to a gene: 4.

The J gene is TRBJ2-5, the V gene TRBV9; D call uncertain. Trimming removed 3 bases at V and 5 bases at J, with 5 bases between. The germline CDR1 and CDR2 sequences are SGDLS and YYNGEE. The CDR3 spans 11 residues. The CDR3 DNA reads TGTGCCAGCAGCGAGCACGAGACCCAGTACTTC. This sequence encodes CASSEHETQYF.

The chain is built from TRBV5-4 and TRBJ2-7; 8 nucleotides line up with TRBD2. The CDR3 is made up of 15 amino acids. In germline, CDR1 is SGHNT, CDR2 YYREEE (reference sequence). V lost 4 bases, J lost 3 bases, and 9 bases stayed unmatched. CDR3 in amino acids: CASSAPGGGFYEQYF. For the CDR3, the DNA is TGTGCCAGCAGCGCCCCCGGCGGGGGGTTCTACGAGCAGTACTTC.